This TCR beta chain stems from a study of blood T cell repertoires in COVID-19. Original data processing: For nucleated cells, counts were estimated from reference gene primer amplification. Sequencing used immunoSEQ multiplex PCR; TCRdb keeps in-frame clones, though not all of them. The V and J calls and clone size come from that table; D and trimming were worked out from the DNA. There are around 110,000 clones in the sample; about four fifths occur only once, and around 16% lies in the top ten. This CDR3 spans 13 amino acids. Germline loops: CDR1 MDHEN, CDR2 SYDVKM. V gave up 2 bases and J gave up 4 bases, with 8 bases separating them.

This clonotype was sampled from a man aged 55-75 years with active or convalescent COVID-19. The source material was peripheral blood. This chain uses TRBV28 with TRBJ1-1; a possible D gene is TRBD1 (5 bases). DNA for the CDR3: TGTGCCAGCAGTTTAGGGGCCCCCACTGAAGCTTTCTTT. It yields the protein CASSLGAPTEAFF.